The present T cell receptor (beta chain) was sequenced within a study of Graves' ophthalmopathy and Graves' hyperthyroidism. Study-level points and caveats: Ophthalmopathy progression cases were predicted by the model with approximately 70% sensitivity and roughly 72% specificity.

V was clipped by 8 bases and J by 12 bases; unmatched bases: 14. The V gene's germline CDR1 is LNHNV and CDR2 YYDKDF (reference sequence). This CDR3 region has 13 residues. Beta-chain TCR CDR3 regions were amplified from RNA transcripts. In the first round, RT-PCR was carried out with HTBI primers, and a multiplex PCR formed the second round. TCRdb reprocessed the multiplex PCR reads with MiXCR, giving one entry per CDR3 protein. Of about 420,000 distinct CDR3 sequences in the sample, more than 20% were seen once. This clonotype was seen ten or more times. Its antigen is as yet unknown. Enrollment excluded any patients with other autoimmune diseases, uncontrolled infections, pregnancy or lactation. PBMCs were obtained from 9.5 to 10 ml of fresh peripheral blood.

The chain joins TRBV15 to TRBJ2-7, with TRBD1 matching 9 bases. This sequence originates from a woman between 18 and 29 years old with stable Graves' hyperthyroidism. Source material: peripheral blood. The CDR3 loop is CATSPGQGTVAYF. The CDR3 coding sequence is TGTGCCACCTCGCCGGGACAGGGTACCGTAGCGTACTTC.